Presented here are 25 T cell receptor beta chains from one specimen sequenced in a study of identical twins. Each CDR3 protein gets one entry after TCRdb re-called the 5' RACE reads with MiXCR. Of approximately 220,000 distinct CDR3 sequences in the sample, about 7.5% were seen once. These sequences were also reported in another study, on yellow fever vaccine responses in identical twins.

Sequenced input: memory (CD45RO+) T cells sorted from blood. These receptors all stem from a woman between 18 and 30 years old in good health.

This clonotype has a handful of counts. The gene calls are TRBV5-6 and TRBJ2-2, with 10 bases aligning to TRBD1. Germline V gene data show CDR1 as SGHDT and CDR2 as YYEEEE. The CDR3 has 17 residues. V lost 1 base, J lost 5 bases, and 8 bases stayed unmatched. CDR3 amino acids: CASSLFLDRGKTGELFF. The CDR3 nucleotides are TGTGCCAGCAGCTTGTTCCTGGACAGGGGGAAGACCGGGGAGCTGTTTTTT.

This clonotype was detected many times. J is TRBJ2-2 and V is TRBV20-1, with D perhaps matching TRBD2 (5 bases). The CDR3 contains 13 residues. V was trimmed by 3 bases and J by 1 base, leaving 6 bases between them. Germline-derived CDR1 and CDR2 are DFQATT and SNEGSKA (reference sequence). The CDR3, as DNA: TGCAGTGCTAGCGGGGTGAACACCGGGGAGCTGTTTTTT. Its translation is CSASGVNTGELFF.

The CDR3 coding sequence is TGCAGTGCCAACACAGGCTATGGCTACACCTTC. Protein sequence: CSANTGYGYTF. V is TRBV20-1 and J is TRBJ1-2; perhaps TRBD1 as D (5 bases). The CDR3 consists of 11 residues. Germline-derived CDR1 and CDR2 are DFQATT and SNEGSKA (reference sequence). V was shortened by 6 bases and J by 4 bases, with 9 bases between the two germline ends.

The rearrangement links TRBV12-3 or TRBV12-4 to TRBJ2-7; TRBD2 aligns across 10 bases. The V segment lost 2 bases and the J segment 2 bases; nucleotides outside the gene matches: 3. The length of the CDR3 is 15 residues. CDR3 nucleotides: TGTGCCAGCAGTTTAATAGCGGGGGGTACCTACGAGCAGTACTTC. This sequence encodes CASSLIAGGTYEQYF.

This clonotype was observed at least ten times. The CDR3 spells CAYSPGASGEQSSYNEQFF. The CDR3 DNA sequence: TGTGCCTATTCTCCGGGCGCTAGCGGTGAACAGAGCTCCTACAATGAGCAGTTCTTC. The V call is TRBV27, the J call TRBJ2-1; 7 bases agree with TRBD2. Looked up from germline, CDR1 is MNHEY and CDR2 is SMNVEV (reference sequence). V trimming: 11 bases; J trimming: 0 bases; junction bases outside the gene matches: 22. The CDR3 consists of 19 residues.

The chain is built from TRBV5-6 and TRBJ2-5; 7 nucleotides align to TRBD2. The ends lost 4 bases at V and 2 bases at J; junction bases unmatched: 5. Germline CDR1 SGHDT, CDR2 YYEEEE. This CDR3 is 14 amino acids long. CDR3 loop: CASSALAEQETQYF. CDR3 in DNA: TGTGCCAGCAGCGCGCTAGCGGAGCAAGAGACCCAGTACTTC.

This clonotype was detected a few times. This sequence joins TRBV28 and TRBJ2-5; 7 positions match TRBD1. This CDR3 contains 15 residues. J lost 4 bases, V lost 5 bases, and 10 bases had no gene match. Germline assignment: CDR1 MDHEN and CDR2 SYDVKM. The CDR3 sequence: CASSPGTGDSETQYF. The CDR3 DNA follows: TGTGCCAGCAGTCCCGGCACAGGGGATTCAGAGACCCAGTACTTC.

This clonotype was detected only a few times. The V and J genes are TRBV20-1 and TRBJ2-7; D could derive from TRBD1 or TRBD2 (6 bases each). Germline loops: CDR1 DFQATT, CDR2 SNEGSKA (reference sequence). The CDR3 consists of 15 residues. V lost 3 bases and J 5 bases, leaving 20 bases between the germline ends. CDR3 nucleotide sequence: TGCAGTGCTAGCGACGGGGGCAGGGGATCCAACGAGCAGTACTTC. It codes for CSASDGGRGSNEQYF.

This clonotype was observed a few times. V usage is TRBV7-9 and J usage is TRBJ2-3; D not certain. Germline CDR1 reads SEHNR; CDR2 reads FQNEAQ (reference sequence). This CDR3 spans 13 amino acids. Between the trimmed V and J ends, which lost 5 bases and 5 bases, there was a span of 11 bases. The CDR3 nucleotides read TGTGCCAGCAGCATACCGCAGATAGATACGCAGTATTTT. Its translation is CASSIPQIDTQYF.

The rearrangement joins TRBV20-1 to TRBJ1-4; possible D gene TRBD1, 6 bases. Germline V gene lookup returns CDR1 DFQATT and CDR2 SNEGSKA (reference sequence). The CDR3 has 15 residues. With 5 bases removed from V and 3 bases from J, the gap between germline ends came to 16 bases. CDR3 coding DNA: TGCAGTGCTGGAAAACAGGGAGGGCCTAATGAAAAACTGTTTTTT. Translating it yields CSAGKQGGPNEKLFF.

This clonotype came up many times. The J gene is TRBJ1-4, the V gene TRBV12-3 or TRBV12-4; TRBD1 matches at 7 bases. The ends lost 4 bases at V and 13 bases at J; junction bases unmatched: 12. The CDR3 totals 14 residues. The CDR3 nucleotides read TGTGCCAGCAGTTCCGGACAGGATGCCGGGCCACTGTTTTTT. Translation gives CASSSGQDAGPLFF.

In this sample, this clonotype turned up many times. This chain uses TRBV29-1 with TRBJ2-5; D assignment may be TRBD1 or TRBD2 (5 bases each). The length of the CDR3 is 16 residues. Looked up from germline, CDR1 is SQVTM and CDR2 is ANQGSEA. Between the trimmed V and J ends, which lost 3 bases and 7 bases, there was a span of 24 bases. The CDR3 DNA reads TGCAGCGTTGAGGGTCAAGAGGGACGCCTGATAGGGACCCAGTACTTC. This sequence encodes CSVEGQEGRLIGTQYF.

This clonotype showed up just a few times. This sequence joins TRBV20-1 and TRBJ1-6; maybe TRBD1 (5 bases). The CDR3 sequence is 15 residues long. The germline gives CDR1 DFQATT, CDR2 SNEGSKA (reference sequence). With 1 base removed from V and 10 bases from J, the gap between germline ends came to 17 bases. The DNA for the CDR3 is TGCAGTGCTAGAGTAGGGTCAGGGACCTCCTCACCCCTCCACTTT. It encodes CSARVGSGTSSPLHF.

This clonotype was detected many times. The V gene is TRBV29-1, the J gene TRBJ1-3; D not resolved. Trimming removed 1 base from V and 2 bases from J, with 0 bases in between. Germline V gives CDR1 SQVTM, CDR2 ANQGSEA. This CDR3 comprises 11 residues. The CDR3 loop is CSVEAGNTIYF. CDR3 sequence (DNA): TGCAGCGTTGAAGCTGGAAACACCATATATTTT.

This clonotype showed up many times. The chain has TRBV11-3 and TRBJ2-2, with D possibly TRBD1 on 6 matching bases. Germline V lookup: CDR1 SGHNT, CDR2 YENEEA. V dropped 4 bases and J dropped 6 bases, with 12 bases sitting between them. The CDR3 spans 14 residues. The CDR3 DNA is TGTGCCAGCAGCTCTCTCAGGGGCCCCGGGGAGCTGTTTTTT. It codes for CASSSLRGPGELFF.

This rearrangement joins TRBV29-1 to TRBJ2-1, with 8 bases matching TRBD2. The germline gives CDR1 SQVTM, CDR2 ANQGSEA. CDR3 length equals 12 residues. The CDR3 protein is CSGSGGPFEQFF. The CDR3 DNA reads as TGCAGTGGGAGCGGGGGCCCTTTTGAGCAGTTCTTC.

The rearrangement joins TRBV6-1 to TRBJ2-3, with 13 bases lining up with TRBD2. V lost 8 bases and J lost 0; bases outside the gene matches: 5. Germline V lookup: CDR1 MNHNS, CDR2 SASEGT. The CDR3 is 16 amino acids. For the CDR3, the DNA is TGTGCCAGCGGACTAGCGGGGGACCCTAGCACAGATACGCAGTATTTT. It yields the protein CASGLAGDPSTDTQYF.

This clonotype has a count of ten or more. The V call is TRBV20-1, the J call TRBJ1-1; 11 nucleotides agree with TRBD1. Germline trimming cut 1 base from V and 0 bases from J; bases unmatched to any gene: 10. CDR3 size: 18 residues. CDR1 and CDR2 (germline): DFQATT, SNEGSKA (reference sequence). The CDR3, as DNA: TGCAGTGCTAGAGGCTTTGTAAGGGACAGGGGGATGAACACTGAAGCTTTCTTT. Its protein product is CSARGFVRDRGMNTEAFF.

This clonotype was counted many times. This chain connects TRBV7-2 to TRBJ1-3, with unresolved D. V shed 7 bases and J shed 6 bases, with 16 bases lying between them. In germline, CDR1 is SGHTA, CDR2 FQGNSA. This CDR3 has 14 residues. The CDR3 DNA is TGTGCCAGCACCTCCGGGAATGAGCTAAACACCATATATTTT. Its translation is CASTSGNELNTIYF.

The chain employs TRBV7-3 and TRBJ2-1, with 11 bases fitting TRBD2. Germline trimming cut 5 bases from V and 9 bases from J; bases unmatched to any gene: 6. Germline V gene lookup returns CDR1 SGHTA and CDR2 FQGTGA. The CDR3 sequence is 14 residues long. The CDR3 loop reads CASSTTGTSGEQFF. In DNA form, the CDR3 reads TGTGCCAGCAGCACGACCGGGACTAGCGGTGAGCAGTTCTTC.

This clonotype was seen ten or more times. The CDR3 DNA follows: TGTGCCAGCAGTTTAACTAGCGGGAGGTCGAATGAGCAGTTCTTC. This encodes CASSLTSGRSNEQFF. The rearrangement uses TRBV27 and TRBJ2-1; 12 bases match TRBD2. CDR1 and CDR2 from the germline V gene are MNHEY and SMNVEV (reference sequence). Trimming cost V 2 bases and J 7 bases; bases outside gene matches: 3. This CDR3 comprises 15 residues.

The table lists this clonotype with many counts. The V and J genes are TRBV7-6 and TRBJ1-1; D is possibly TRBD1 (6 bases). V lost 2 bases to trimming and J lost 4 bases, with 23 bases between them. The CDR3 length is 18 residues. Germline V gene lookup returns CDR1 SGHVS and CDR2 FNYEAQ. The CDR3 sequence is CASSLYVGGPVQGTEAFF. The CDR3 DNA reads TGTGCCAGCAGCTTATATGTGGGGGGCCCCGTGCAGGGCACTGAAGCTTTCTTT. Based on the CDR3 plus reference TRBV7-6 and TRBJ1-1, the full variable domain is GAGVSQSPRYKVTKRGQDVALRCDPISGHVSLYWYRQALGQGPEFLTYFNYEAQQDKSGLPNDRFSAERPEGSISTLTIQRTEQRDSAMYRCASSLYVGGPVQGTEAFFGQGTRLTVV.

This clonotype occurred a few times. The V gene is TRBV20-1, the J gene TRBJ2-3, with D possibly being TRBD1 or TRBD2 (6 bases each). The CDR3 length is 16 residues. The ends were cut back, 0 bases at V and 1 base at J, with 14 bases in the middle. Germline V gene sequence: CDR1 DFQATT, CDR2 SNEGSKA (reference sequence). CDR3 in DNA: TGCAGTGCTAGAGATCGGGACCGGGGGCGCACAGATACGCAGTATTTT. As protein: CSARDRDRGRTDTQYF.

The V call is TRBV28, the J call TRBJ2-7, with D unresolved. This CDR3 is built from 12 residues. V lost 6 bases, J lost 12 bases, and 18 bases lay in between. Germline V gene lookup returns CDR1 MDHEN and CDR2 SYDVKM. CDR3 DNA: TGTGCCAGCAGGGGAACGACGGACCGCGCGTACTTC. Translated, it gives CASRGTTDRAYF.

At least ten counts were recorded for this clonotype. V gene TRBV20-1 combines with J gene TRBJ2-1; D might be TRBD1 (6 bases). The CDR3 totals 14 residues. Germline lookup yields CDR1 DFQATT and CDR2 SNEGSKA (reference sequence). V lost 0 bases and J lost 6, with 12 bases in between. The CDR3: CSAREGASFNEQFF. The CDR3 region has the DNA TGCAGTGCTAGAGAGGGGGCTAGCTTCAATGAGCAGTTCTTC.